A single sample gave rise to the 13 T cell receptor beta chains below, sequenced in a study of CXCR3-negative and CXCR3-positive naive CD8 T cells. TRB cDNA libraries were made by UMI-labeled 5' RACE. TCRdb re-analyzed the 5' RACE reads; it lists each CDR3 protein once, without DNA. Here the sample table reports tens of thousands of distinct CDR3 sequences. Input material: memory CD8+ T cells from blood. Every receptor here comes from a human donor in good health. Some clones in this sample may be carry-over from other donors' samples.

V and J are TRBV29-1 and TRBJ2-5; TCRdb calls TRBD1, which cannot be checked without DNA. This CDR3 has 14 amino acids. Germline CDR1 and CDR2: SQVTM and ANQGSEA. This CDR3 reads CSVTPLGGKETQYF. The full variable domain, in which reference TRBV29-1 and TRBJ2-5 provide the parts outside the CDR3, is SAVISQKPSRDICQRGTSLTIQCQVDSQVTMMFWYRQQPGQSLTLIATANQGSEATYESGFVIDKFPISRPNLTFSTLTVSNMSPEDSSIYLCSVTPLGGKETQYFGPGTRLLVL.

The chain links TRBV20-1 to TRBJ1-1; TCRdb outputs TRBD1, but without DNA this stays unchecked. The germline V gene encodes CDR1 DFQATT and CDR2 SNEGSKA (reference sequence). This CDR3 spans 14 amino acids. CDR3 in amino acids: CSARVGGGHTEAFF.

The chain couples TRBV14 to TRBJ1-1; TCRdb lists TRBD1, though no DNA is available to test this call. Germline CDR1 reads SGHDN; CDR2 reads FVKESK. CDR3 length equals 14 residues. The CDR3 protein is CASSQDGPLYHLDF.

The chain combines TRBV28 with TRBJ2-3; TCRdb proposes TRBD1, but this gene call is untestable without DNA. The V gene's germline CDR1 is MDHEN and CDR2 SYDVKM. The length of the CDR3 is 16 residues. The CDR3 region is CASSTIRGDYTDTQYF.

The chain combines TRBV6-5 with TRBJ2-2; the TCRdb D gene call, TRBD2, has no DNA to confirm it. CDR1 MNHEY and CDR2 SVGAGI come from the germline V gene. The CDR3 is 17 residues long. The CDR3 reads CASSLTSGMGITGELFF.

V gene TRBV15 combines with J gene TRBJ2-6; TCRdb returns TRBD1, unconfirmable since there is no DNA. The germline CDR1 and CDR2 sequences are LNHNV and YYDKDF (reference sequence). This CDR3 has 15 residues. CDR3: CATGRVQGGANVLTF.

The chain couples TRBV4-1 to TRBJ1-1; with no DNA, the TCRdb D assignment of TRBD1 cannot be verified. The CDR3 contains 15 residues. Germline CDR1 MGHRA, CDR2 YSYEKL. CDR3 protein: CASSQKQGGGTEAFF.

The chain is built from TRBV5-1 and TRBJ2-7; TCRdb calls TRBD1, which cannot be checked without DNA. Germline CDR1 reads SGHRS; CDR2 reads YFSETQ. CDR3 size: 15 residues. The CDR3 sequence: CASSLDMGTNYEQYF.

This chain joins TRBV6-2 or TRBV6-3 and TRBJ2-7; lacking DNA, the TRBD1 call made by TCRdb goes unchecked. Germline V CDR1 and CDR2: MNHEY, SVGEGT. This CDR3 region has 14 residues. The CDR3 sequence: CASSLDGVSYEQYF.

The rearrangement joins TRBV5-1 to TRBJ1-1; the D gene TCRdb calls, TRBD1, cannot be checked with no DNA. The CDR3 runs to 14 residues. Per germline, CDR1 SGHRS and CDR2 YFSETQ. The CDR3 protein is CASSPEQEPTEAFF.

According to its frequency, this clonotype is medium-sized. This chain links TRBV30 with TRBJ2-2; the D call of TRBD1 rests on TCRdb alone, since no DNA is present to check it. Germline V lookup: CDR1 GTSNPN, CDR2 SVGIG (reference sequence). The CDR3 is 13 amino acids. The CDR3 loop is CAIGRRNTGELFF.

The rearrangement uses TRBV5-1 and TRBJ1-2; lacking DNA, the TRBD1 call made by TCRdb goes unchecked. The CDR3 has 15 residues. Germline V gene sequence: CDR1 SGHRS, CDR2 YFSETQ. CDR3 sequence: CASSPAPDRDSGYTF.

The chain uses TRBV14 and TRBJ2-1. CDR3 length: 18 amino acids. Germline-derived CDR1 and CDR2 are SGHDN and FVKESK. CDR3 sequence: CASSQDLSGPSSYNEQFF. The full variable domain, completed using reference TRBV14 and TRBJ2-1, is EAGVTQFPSHSVIEKGQTVTLRCDPISGHDNLYWYRRVMGKEIKFLLHFVKESKQDESGMPNNRFLAERTGGTYSTLKVQPAELEDSGVYFCASSQDLSGPSSYNEQFFGPGTRLTVL.